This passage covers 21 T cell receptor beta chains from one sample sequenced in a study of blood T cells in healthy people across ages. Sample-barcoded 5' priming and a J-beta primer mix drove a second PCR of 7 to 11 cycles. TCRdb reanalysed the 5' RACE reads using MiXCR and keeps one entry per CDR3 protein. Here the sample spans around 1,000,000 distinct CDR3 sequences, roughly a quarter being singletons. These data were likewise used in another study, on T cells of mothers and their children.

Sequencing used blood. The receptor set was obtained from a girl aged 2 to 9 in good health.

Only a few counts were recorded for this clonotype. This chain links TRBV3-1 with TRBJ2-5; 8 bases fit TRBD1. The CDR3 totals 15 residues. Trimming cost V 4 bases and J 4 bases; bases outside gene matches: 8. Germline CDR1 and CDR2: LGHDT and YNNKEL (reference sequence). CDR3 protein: CASSPWDRPPETQYF. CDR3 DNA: TGTGCCAGCAGCCCCTGGGACAGGCCCCCAGAGACCCAGTACTTC.

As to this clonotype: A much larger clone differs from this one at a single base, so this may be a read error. The CDR3 DNA follows: TGTGCCAGCAGCTTAGCTCCTGGAAACACCATATATTTT. Its translation: CASSLAPGNTIYF. The V and J genes are TRBV7-6 and TRBJ1-3; D gene ambiguous. V gave up 0 bases and J gave up 2 bases, with 2 bases separating them. Germline values: CDR1 SGHVS, CDR2 FNYEAQ. This CDR3 has 13 amino acids.

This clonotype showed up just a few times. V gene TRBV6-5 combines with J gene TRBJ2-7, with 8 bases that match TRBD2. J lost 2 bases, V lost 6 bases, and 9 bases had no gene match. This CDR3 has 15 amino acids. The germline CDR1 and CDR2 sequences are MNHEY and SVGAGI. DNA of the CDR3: TGTGCCAGCAGCCCTCAGCGGGAGTGGCCCTACGAGCAGTACTTC. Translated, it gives CASSPQREWPYEQYF.

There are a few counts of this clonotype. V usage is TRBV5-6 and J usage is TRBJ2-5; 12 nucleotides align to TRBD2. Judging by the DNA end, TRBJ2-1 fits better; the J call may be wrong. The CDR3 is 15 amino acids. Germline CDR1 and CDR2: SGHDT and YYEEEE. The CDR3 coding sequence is TGTGCCAGCAGCTTGGAGACTAGCGGGGGCAATGAGCAGTTCTTC. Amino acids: CASSLETSGGNEQFF.

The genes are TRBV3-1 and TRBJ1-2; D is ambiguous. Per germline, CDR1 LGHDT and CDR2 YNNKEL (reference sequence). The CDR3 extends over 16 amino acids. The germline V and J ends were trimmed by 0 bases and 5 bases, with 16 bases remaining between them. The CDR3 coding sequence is TGTGCCAGCAGCCAAGACCGGCCCCTTATCGCGTATGGCTACACCTTC. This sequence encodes CASSQDRPLIAYGYTF.

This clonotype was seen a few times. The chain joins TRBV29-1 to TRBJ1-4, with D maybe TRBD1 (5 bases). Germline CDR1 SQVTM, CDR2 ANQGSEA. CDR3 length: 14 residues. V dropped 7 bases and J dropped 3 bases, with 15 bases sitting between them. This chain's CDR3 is CSASRGRSNEKLFF. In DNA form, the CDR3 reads TGCAGCGCCTCACGGGGGAGGTCTAATGAAAAACTGTTTTTT. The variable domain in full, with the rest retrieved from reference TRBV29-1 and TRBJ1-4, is SAVISQKPSRDICQRGTSLTIQCQVDSQVTMMFWYRQQPGQSLTLIATANQGSEATYESGFVIDKFPISRPNLTFSTLTVSNMSPEDSSIYLCSASRGRSNEKLFFGSGTQLSVL.

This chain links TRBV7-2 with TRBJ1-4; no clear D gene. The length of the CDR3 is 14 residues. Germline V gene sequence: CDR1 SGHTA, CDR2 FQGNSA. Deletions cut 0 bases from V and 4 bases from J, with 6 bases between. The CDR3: CASSLALRNEKLFF. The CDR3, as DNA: TGTGCCAGCAGCTTAGCTCTGCGTAATGAAAAACTGTTTTTT.

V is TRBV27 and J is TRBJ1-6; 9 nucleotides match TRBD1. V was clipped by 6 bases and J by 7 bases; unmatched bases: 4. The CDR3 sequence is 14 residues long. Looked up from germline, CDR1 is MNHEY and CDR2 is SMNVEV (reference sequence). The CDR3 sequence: CASSRDRVNSPLHF. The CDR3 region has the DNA TGTGCCAGCAGCCGGGACAGGGTAAATTCACCCCTCCACTTT.

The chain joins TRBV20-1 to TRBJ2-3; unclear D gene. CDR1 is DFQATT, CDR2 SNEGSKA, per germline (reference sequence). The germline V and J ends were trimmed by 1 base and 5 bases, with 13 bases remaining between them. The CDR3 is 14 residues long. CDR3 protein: CSARGFKAKDTQYF. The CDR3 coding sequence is TGCAGTGCTAGAGGATTCAAGGCTAAAGATACGCAGTATTTT.

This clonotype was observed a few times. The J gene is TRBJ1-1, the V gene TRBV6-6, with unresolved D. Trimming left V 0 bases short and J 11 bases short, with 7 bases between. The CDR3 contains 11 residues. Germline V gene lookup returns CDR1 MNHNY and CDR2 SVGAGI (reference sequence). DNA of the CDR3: TGTGCCAGCAGTTACTCGATACAGGCTTTCTTT. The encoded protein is CASSYSIQAFF.

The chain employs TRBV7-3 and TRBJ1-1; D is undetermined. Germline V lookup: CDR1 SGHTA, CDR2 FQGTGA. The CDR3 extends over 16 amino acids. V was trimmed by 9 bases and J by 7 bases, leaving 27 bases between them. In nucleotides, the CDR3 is TGTGCCAGTAGCCCGGATTTAGGAACATCGGCTGGTGAAGCTTTCTTT. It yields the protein CASSPDLGTSAGEAFF.

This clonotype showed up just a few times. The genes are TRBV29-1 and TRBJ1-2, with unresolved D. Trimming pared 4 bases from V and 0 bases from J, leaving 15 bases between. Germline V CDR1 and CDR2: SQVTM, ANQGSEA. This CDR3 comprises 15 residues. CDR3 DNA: TGCAGCGTTGCCTTGGCGAGAGAAGCTAACTATGGCTACACCTTC. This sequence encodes CSVALAREANYGYTF.

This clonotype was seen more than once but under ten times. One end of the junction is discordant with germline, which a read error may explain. The DNA for the CDR3 is TGTGCCAGCAACTTAGCGGGGGTAGGGACGGCAGATACGCAGTATTTT. Translation: CASNLAGVGTADTQYF. The J gene is TRBJ2-3, the V gene TRBV7-2, with 9 bases that match TRBD2. CDR3 length: 16 residues. From germline, CDR1 is SGHTA and CDR2 FQGNSA.

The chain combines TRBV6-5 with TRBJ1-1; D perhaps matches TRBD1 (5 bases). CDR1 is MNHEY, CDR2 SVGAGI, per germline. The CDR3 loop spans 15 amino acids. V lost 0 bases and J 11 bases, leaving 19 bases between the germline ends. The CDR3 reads CASSYSTQGKGEAFF. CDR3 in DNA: TGTGCCAGCAGTTACTCGACTCAGGGTAAGGGTGAGGCTTTCTTT.

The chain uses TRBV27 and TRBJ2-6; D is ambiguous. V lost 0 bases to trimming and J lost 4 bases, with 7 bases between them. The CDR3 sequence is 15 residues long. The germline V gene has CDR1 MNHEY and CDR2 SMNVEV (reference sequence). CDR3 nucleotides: TGTGCCAGCAGTTTATCGATAGCCGGGGCCAACGTCCTGACTTTC. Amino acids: CASSLSIAGANVLTF.

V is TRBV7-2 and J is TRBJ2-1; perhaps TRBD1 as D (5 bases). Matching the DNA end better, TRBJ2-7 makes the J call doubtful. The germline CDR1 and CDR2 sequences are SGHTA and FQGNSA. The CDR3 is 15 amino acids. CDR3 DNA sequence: TGTGCCAGCAGCTTTCAGGGCCATGGGGCCTACGAGCAGTACTTC. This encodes CASSFQGHGAYEQYF.

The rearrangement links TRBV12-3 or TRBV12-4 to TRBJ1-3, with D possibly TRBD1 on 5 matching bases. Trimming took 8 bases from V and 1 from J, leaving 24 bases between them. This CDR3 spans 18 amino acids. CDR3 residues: CASCFERLGETSGNTIYF. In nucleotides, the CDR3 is TGTGCCAGCTGCTTCGAAAGGTTGGGGGAGACGTCTGGAAACACCATATATTTT.

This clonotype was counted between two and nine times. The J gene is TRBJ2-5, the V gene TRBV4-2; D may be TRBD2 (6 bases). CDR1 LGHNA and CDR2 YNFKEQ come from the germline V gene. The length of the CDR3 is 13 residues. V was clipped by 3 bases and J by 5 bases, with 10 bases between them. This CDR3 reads CASSHRRVETQYF. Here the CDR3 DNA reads TGTGCCAGCAGCCACAGGAGGGTGGAGACCCAGTACTTC.

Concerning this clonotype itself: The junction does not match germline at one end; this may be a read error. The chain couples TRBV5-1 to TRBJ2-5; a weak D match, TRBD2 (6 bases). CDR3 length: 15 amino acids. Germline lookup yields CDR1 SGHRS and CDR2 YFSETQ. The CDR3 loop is CASSNGGGSQGTQYF. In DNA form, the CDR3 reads TGCGCCAGCAGTAACGGGGGTGGGTCCCAAGGGACCCAGTACTTC.

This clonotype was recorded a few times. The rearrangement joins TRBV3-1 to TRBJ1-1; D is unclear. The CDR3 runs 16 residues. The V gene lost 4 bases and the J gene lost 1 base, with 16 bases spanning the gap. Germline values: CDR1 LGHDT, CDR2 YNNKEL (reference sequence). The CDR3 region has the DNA TGTGCCAGCAGCCCCTGGGGAGTTTTGAAGAACACTGAAGCTTTCTTT. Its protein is CASSPWGVLKNTEAFF.

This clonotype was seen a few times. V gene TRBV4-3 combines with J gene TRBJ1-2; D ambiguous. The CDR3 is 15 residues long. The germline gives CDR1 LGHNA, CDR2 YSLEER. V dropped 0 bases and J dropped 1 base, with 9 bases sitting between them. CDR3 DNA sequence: TGCGCCAGCAGCCAAGAACGGGAACGTAACTATGGCTACACCTTC. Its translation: CASSQERERNYGYTF.